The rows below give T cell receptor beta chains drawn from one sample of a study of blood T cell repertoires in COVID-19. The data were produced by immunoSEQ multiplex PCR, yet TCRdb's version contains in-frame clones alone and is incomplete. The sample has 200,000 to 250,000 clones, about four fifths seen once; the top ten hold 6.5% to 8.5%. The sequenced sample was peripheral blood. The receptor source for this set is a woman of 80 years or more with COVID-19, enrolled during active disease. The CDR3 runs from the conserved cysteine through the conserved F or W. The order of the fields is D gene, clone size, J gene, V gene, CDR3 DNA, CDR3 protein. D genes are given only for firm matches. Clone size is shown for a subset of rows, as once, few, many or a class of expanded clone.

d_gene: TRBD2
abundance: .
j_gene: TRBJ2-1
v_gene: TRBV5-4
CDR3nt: TGTGCCAGCAGCTTCAGCGGGAGGGGGTATGGTGAGCAGTTCTTC
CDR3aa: CASSFSGRGYGEQFF

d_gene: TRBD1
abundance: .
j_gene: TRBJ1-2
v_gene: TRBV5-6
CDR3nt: TGTGCCAGCAGCCCGGTAGGACAGGGGAGCTATGGCTACACCTTC
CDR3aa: CASSPVGQGSYGYTF

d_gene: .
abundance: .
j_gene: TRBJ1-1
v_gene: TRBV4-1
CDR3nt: TGCGCCAGCAGCCAGGTCCCCGCGGTGAACACTGAAGCTTTCTTT
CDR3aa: CASSQVPAVNTEAFF

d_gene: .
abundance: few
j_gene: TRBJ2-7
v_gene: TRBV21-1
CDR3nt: TGTGCCAGCAGCAATCCAGGACCTAGCGGGAGAAGGTCCTACGAGCAGTACTTC
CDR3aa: CASSNPGPSGRRSYEQYF

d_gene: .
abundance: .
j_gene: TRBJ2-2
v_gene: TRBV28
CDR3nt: TGTGCCAGCAGTTTATGGCGGGAAGGGACCGGGGAGCTGTTTTTT
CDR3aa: CASSLWREGTGELFF

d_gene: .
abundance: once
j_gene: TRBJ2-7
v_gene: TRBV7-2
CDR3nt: TGTGCCAGCAGCCAAGTTACGAGTGGCGAGCAGTACTTC
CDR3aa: CASSQVTSGEQYF

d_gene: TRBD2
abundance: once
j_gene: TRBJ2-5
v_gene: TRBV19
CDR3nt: TGTGCCAGTAGCCGTAAGCGGGACCAGCAAGGGACCCAGTACTTC
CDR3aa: CASSRKRDQQGTQYF

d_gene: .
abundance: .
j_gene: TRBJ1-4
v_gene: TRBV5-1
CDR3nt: TGCGCCAGCAGCTTGGGAGTAGGGCCACAGGGAGTTAATGAAAAACTGTTTTTT
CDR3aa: CASSLGVGPQGVNEKLFF

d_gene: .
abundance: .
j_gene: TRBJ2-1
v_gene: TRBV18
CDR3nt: TGTGCCAGCTCACCATTCAACAGGGTGGCCTACAATGAGCAGTTCTTC
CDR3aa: CASSPFNRVAYNEQFF

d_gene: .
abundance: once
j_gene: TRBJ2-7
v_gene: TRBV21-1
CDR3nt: TGTGCCAGCAGCAAAGATAGAGAGGGGGTCTCCTACGAGCAGTACTTC
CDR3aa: CASSKDREGVSYEQYF

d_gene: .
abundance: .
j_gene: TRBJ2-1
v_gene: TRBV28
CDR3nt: TGTGCCAGCAGTCCCCCCGGCGCGGTCTACAATGAGCAGTTCTTC
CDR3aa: CASSPPGAVYNEQFF

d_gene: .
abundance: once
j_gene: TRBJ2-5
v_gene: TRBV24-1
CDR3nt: TGTGCCACCAGTGATTCCTCAAGGACAGCCCAAGAGACCCAGTACTTC
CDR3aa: CATSDSSRTAQETQYF

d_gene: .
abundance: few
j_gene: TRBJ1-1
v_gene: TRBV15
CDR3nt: TGTGCCACCAGCAGAGGCGAATCTTACACTGAAGCTTTCTTT
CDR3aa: CATSRGESYTEAFF

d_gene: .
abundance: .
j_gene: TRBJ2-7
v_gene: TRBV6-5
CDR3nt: TGTGCCAGCACCGGAGGGGGGGCGCAGGAGCAGTACTTC
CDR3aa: CASTGGGAQEQYF

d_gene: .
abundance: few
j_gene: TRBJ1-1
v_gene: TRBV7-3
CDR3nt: TGTGCCAGCAGCTTATCCGCGGATATGAACACTGAAGCTTTCTTT
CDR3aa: CASSLSADMNTEAFF

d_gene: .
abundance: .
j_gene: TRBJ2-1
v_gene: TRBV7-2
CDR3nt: TGTGCCAGCAGCCCCCGGACAGCCTACAATGAGCAGTTCTTC
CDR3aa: CASSPRTAYNEQFF

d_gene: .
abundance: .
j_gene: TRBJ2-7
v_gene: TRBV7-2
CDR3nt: TGTGCCAGCAGCCCCGGAGTCGAGCAGTACTTC
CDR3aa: CASSPGVEQYF

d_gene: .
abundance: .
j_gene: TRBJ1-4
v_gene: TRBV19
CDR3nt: TGTGCCAGTAGCACCCGGAGTACTAATGAAAAACTGTTTTTT
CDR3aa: CASSTRSTNEKLFF

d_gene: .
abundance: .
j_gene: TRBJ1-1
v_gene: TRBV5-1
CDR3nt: TGCGCCAGCAGCAGGGGACAACTGAACACTGAAGCTTTCTTT
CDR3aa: CASSRGQLNTEAFF

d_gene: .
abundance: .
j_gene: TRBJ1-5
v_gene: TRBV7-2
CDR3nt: TGTGCCAGCAGCTTACATAGCAATCAGCCCCAGCATTTT
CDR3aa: CASSLHSNQPQHF

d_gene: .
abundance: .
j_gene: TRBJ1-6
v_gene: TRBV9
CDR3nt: TGTGCCAGCAGCCCTTTGCCTAGTCTTCGTAATTCACCCCTCCACTTT
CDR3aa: CASSPLPSLRNSPLHF

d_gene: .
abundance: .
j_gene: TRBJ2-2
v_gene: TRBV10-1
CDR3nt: TGCGCCACCATGCAGAAAGGAGGGGAGAGCGGGGAGCTGTTTTTT
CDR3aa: CATMQKGGESGELFF